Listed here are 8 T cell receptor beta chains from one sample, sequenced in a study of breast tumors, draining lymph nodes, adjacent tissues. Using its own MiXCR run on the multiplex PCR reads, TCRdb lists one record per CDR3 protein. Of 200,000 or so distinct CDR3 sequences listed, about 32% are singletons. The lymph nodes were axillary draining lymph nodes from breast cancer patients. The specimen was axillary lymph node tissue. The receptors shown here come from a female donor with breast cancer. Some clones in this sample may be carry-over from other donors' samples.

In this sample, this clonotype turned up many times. CDR3 nucleotide sequence: TGCGCCAGCAGCCAAGATGGCCCCCCCCTTCGAGCGGGAGGTAGGCATGAGCAGTTCTTC. Translation gives CASSQDGPPLRAGGRHEQFF. J is TRBJ2-1 and V is TRBV4-3, with 9 bases lining up with TRBD2. Germline V gives CDR1 LGHNA, CDR2 YSLEER. Trimming cost V 0 bases and J 8 bases; bases outside gene matches: 20. The CDR3 is 20 amino acids.

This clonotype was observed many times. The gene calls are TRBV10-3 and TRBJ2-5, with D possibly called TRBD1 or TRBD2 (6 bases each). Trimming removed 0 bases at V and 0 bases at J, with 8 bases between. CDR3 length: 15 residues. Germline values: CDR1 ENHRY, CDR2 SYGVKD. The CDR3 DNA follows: TGTGCCATCAGTGAGTCGGGGGGCAACCAAGAGACCCAGTACTTC. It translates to CAISESGGNQETQYF.

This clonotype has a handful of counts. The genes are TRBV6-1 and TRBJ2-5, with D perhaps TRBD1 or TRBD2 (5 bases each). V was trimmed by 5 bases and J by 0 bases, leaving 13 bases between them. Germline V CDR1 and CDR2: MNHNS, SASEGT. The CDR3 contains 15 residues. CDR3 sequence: CASSLGTLYQETQYF. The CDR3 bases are TGTGCCAGCAGTCTGGGGACCTTGTACCAAGAGACCCAGTACTTC.

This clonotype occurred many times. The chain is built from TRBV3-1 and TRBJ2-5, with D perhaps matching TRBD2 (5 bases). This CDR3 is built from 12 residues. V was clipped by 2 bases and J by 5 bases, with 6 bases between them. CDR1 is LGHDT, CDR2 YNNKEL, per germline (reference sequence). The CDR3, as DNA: TGTGCCAGCAGCCAAACTAGGGAGACCCAGTACTTC. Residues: CASSQTRETQYF.

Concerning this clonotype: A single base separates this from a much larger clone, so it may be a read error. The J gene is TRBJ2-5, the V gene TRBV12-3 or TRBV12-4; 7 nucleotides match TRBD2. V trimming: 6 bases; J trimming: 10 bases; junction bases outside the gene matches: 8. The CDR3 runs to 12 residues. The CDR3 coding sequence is TGTGCCAGCAGACCTCAGCGGGGCGACCAGTACTTC. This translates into CASRPQRGDQYF.

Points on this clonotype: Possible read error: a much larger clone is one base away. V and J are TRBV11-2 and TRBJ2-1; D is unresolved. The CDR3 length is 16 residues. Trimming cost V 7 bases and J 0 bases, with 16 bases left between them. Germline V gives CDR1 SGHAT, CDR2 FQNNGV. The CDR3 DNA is TGTGCCAGCACCCCCTCCCCGCTTCGCTCCTACAATGAGCAGTTCTTC. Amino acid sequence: CASTPSPLRSYNEQFF.

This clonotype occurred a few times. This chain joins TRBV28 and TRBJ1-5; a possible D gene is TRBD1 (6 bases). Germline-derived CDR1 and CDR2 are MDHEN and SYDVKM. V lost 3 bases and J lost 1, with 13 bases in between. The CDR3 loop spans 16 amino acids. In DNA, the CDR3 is TGTGCCAGCAGTTTTGGGGGCCAGGGCAGCAATCAGCCCCAGCATTTT. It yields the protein CASSFGGQGSNQPQHF.

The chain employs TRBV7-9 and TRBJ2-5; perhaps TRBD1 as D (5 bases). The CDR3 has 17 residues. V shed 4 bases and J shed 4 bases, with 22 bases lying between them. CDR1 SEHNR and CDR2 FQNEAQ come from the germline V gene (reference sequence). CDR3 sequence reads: CASSSAVGLSQAETQYF. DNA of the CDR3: TGTGCCAGCAGCTCCGCAGTGGGGCTCTCCCAAGCAGAGACCCAGTACTTC.